This TCR beta chain derives from a study of early T cells in non-severe SARS-CoV-2 infection. The CDR3 is 13 amino acids. Germline-derived CDR1 and CDR2 are MDHEN and SYDVKM. V was cut by 8 bases and J by 3 bases, with 13 bases left in between. TCRdb redid the calling of the 5' RACE reads with MiXCR, one entry per CDR3 protein. The profile shows about 44,000 distinct CDR3 sequences, roughly 6.2% of them singletons. Sequenced: whole blood. The genes are TRBV28 and TRBJ2-5; D might be TRBD1 (6 bases). The source of this sequence is an adult who was a healthcare worker with PCR-confirmed SARS-CoV-2 infection or an uninfected control (not recorded which). CDR3 in DNA: TGTGCCAGCGGGATCTACAGGGAAGAGACCCAGTACTTC. Translation gives CASGIYREETQYF. The complete variable domain, with remaining parts taken from reference TRBV28 and TRBJ2-5, reads DVKVTQSSRYLVKRTGEKVFLECVQDMDHENMFWYRQDPGLGLRLIYFSYDVKMKEKGDIPEGYSVSREKKERFSLILESASTNQTSMYLCASGIYREETQYFGPGTRLLVL.